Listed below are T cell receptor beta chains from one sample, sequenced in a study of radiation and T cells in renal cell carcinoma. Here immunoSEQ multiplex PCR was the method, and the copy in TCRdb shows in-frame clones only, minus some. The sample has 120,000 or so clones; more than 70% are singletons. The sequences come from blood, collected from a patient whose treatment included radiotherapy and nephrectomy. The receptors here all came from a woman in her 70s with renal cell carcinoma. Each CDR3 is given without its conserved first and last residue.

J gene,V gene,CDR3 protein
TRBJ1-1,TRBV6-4,ASRNGGPNTEAF
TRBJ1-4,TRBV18,ASSPSDRANEKLF
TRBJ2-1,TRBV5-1,ASSLGVDYNEQF
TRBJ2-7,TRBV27,ASSYRGDSYEQY
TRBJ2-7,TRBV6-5,ASSYSSGGLRYEQY
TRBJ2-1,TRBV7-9,ASSHTSGAYNEQF
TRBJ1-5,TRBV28,ASSWTSSNQPQH
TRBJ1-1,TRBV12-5,ASGLGLNTEAF
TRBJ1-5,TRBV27,ASSQGRGPNQPQH
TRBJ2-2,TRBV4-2,ASSPSGQHMNTGELF
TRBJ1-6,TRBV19,ASSADRGRAFNSPLH
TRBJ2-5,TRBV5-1,ASSLVRGETQY
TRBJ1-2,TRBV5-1,ASSLVAGINYGYT
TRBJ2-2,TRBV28,ASRTGTGELF
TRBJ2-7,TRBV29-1,SAIQGTVSYEQY
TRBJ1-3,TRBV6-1,ASSGARRNTIY
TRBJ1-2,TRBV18,ASSPARQGHGYT
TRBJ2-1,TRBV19,ASSFVGRSNEQF
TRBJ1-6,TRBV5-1,ASSTLSRQASSPLH
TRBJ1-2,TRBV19,ASSSPPVSGYT
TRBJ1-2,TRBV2,ASSDRVPGGYT
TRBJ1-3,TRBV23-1,ASSHHRTELYSGNTIY
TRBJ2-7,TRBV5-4,ASSLRVGDEQY
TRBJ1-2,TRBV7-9,ASSLALSGYT
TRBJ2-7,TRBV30,AWSVQGGSYKQY
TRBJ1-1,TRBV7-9,ASSGSRDRGLGNTEAF
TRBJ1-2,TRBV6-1,ASKRGDAYYGYT
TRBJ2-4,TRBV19,ASSNTGSRYIQY
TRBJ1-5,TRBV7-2,ASSLMGPGVQPQH
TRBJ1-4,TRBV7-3,ASSSGQGQCEKLF
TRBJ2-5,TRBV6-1,ASSVGTSQETQY
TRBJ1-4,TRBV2,ASGRGLFINEKLF
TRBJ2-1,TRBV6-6,ASSKDRNEQF